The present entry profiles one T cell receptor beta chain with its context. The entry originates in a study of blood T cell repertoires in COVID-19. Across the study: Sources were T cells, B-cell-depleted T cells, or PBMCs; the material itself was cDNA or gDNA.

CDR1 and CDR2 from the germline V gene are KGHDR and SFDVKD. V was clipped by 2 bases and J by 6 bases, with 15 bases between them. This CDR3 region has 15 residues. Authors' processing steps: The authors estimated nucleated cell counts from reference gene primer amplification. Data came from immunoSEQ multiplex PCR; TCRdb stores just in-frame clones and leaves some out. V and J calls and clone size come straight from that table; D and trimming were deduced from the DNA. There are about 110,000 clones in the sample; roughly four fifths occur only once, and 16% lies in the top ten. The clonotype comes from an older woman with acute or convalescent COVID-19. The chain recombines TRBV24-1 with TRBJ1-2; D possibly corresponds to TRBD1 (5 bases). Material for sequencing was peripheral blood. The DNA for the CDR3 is TGTGCCACCAGTGATTCGGCCCGGGGGGGGGATGGCTACACCTTC. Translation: CATSDSARGGDGYTF.